These T cell receptor beta chains were read from a single sample in a study of blood T cell repertoires in COVID-19. The protocol was immunoSEQ multiplex PCR, while the TCRdb copy is restricted to in-frame clones and leaves out a portion. The table lists approximately 54,000 clones, roughly 81% of them singletons, with approximately 5.4% in the top ten. Material: peripheral blood. Source of these receptors: a woman aged 55-70 years with acute or convalescent COVID-19. CDR3s include the opening cysteine and the closing phenylalanine or tryptophan. A D gene is named only where the DNA matches it firmly. Clone sizes are given selectively: once, few, many, or a class where the clone is expanded.

size	V	D	J	CDR3	DNA
few	TRBV19	.	TRBJ1-4	CASKWRTNEKLFF	TGTGCCAGTAAGTGGAGGACTAATGAAAAACTGTTTTTT
.	TRBV6-6	.	TRBJ1-6	CASRLTAGGADSPLHF	TGTGCCAGCAGGCTCACAGCGGGGGGCGCGGATTCACCCCTCCACTTT
.	TRBV15	.	TRBJ2-4	CATSRDWLTRQGRMAKNIQYF	TGTGCCACCAGCAGAGACTGGTTGACTAGACAGGGAAGGATGGCCAAAAACATTCAGTACTTC
once	TRBV9	.	TRBJ1-2	CASSPARGGYGYTF	TGTGCCAGCAGCCCAGCCAGGGGCGGCTATGGCTACACCTTC
.	TRBV29-1	TRBD2	TRBJ2-3	CSVEDQASGGVTDTQYF	TGCAGCGTTGAAGACCAAGCTAGCGGGGGTGTGACAGATACGCAGTATTTT
.	TRBV28	TRBD1	TRBJ1-2	CASSLYGGDRAYGYTF	TGTGCCAGCAGTCTTTATGGTGGGGACAGGGCTTATGGCTACACCTTC
.	TRBV6-5	TRBD1	TRBJ1-2	CASRASGGSGYTF	TGTGCCAGCAGAGCTTCAGGGGGCAGTGGCTACACCTTC
.	TRBV7-2	TRBD2	TRBJ2-1	CASRGLAGIIEQFF	TGTGCCAGCAGAGGACTAGCGGGAATAATTGAGCAGTTCTTC
.	TRBV11-2	.	TRBJ1-3	CASRLPGGNTIYF	TGTGCCAGCAGACTCCCCGGGGGGAACACCATATATTTT
.	TRBV6-2/TRBV6-3	TRBD2	TRBJ2-5	CASSYPLGTTQETQYF	TGTGCCAGCAGTTACCCCTTAGGGACTACCCAAGAGACCCAGTACTTC
.	TRBV6-5	.	TRBJ2-3	CASSRTVTSTDTQYF	TGTGCCAGCAGCCGGACAGTAACTAGCACAGATACGCAGTATTTT
.	TRBV25-1	TRBD1	TRBJ1-5	CASRGQGGQPQHF	TGTGCCAGCAGAGGACAGGGAGGTCAGCCCCAGCATTTT
.	TRBV5-1	.	TRBJ1-1	CASSFRGRDTEAFF	TGCGCCAGCAGCTTCCGAGGGAGAGACACTGAAGCTTTCTTT
.	TRBV27	.	TRBJ2-7	CASSPQGHTYEQYF	TGTGCCAGCAGTCCGCAGGGCCATACCTACGAGCAGTACTTC
.	TRBV25-1	.	TRBJ2-7	CASSEGAPWDEQYF	TGTGCCAGCAGTGAAGGGGCGCCCTGGGACGAGCAGTACTTC
.	TRBV19	.	TRBJ1-1	CASSVETGNTEAFF	TGTGCCAGTAGTGTTGAAACAGGGAACACTGAAGCTTTCTTT
.	TRBV6-5	.	TRBJ1-5	CASSYGTNNQPQHF	TGTGCCAGCAGTTACGGGACTAACAATCAGCCCCAGCATTTT
.	TRBV6-1	TRBD2	TRBJ2-3	CASSEFPSGGSTDTQYF	TGTGCCAGCAGTGAATTTCCTAGCGGGGGTAGCACAGATACGCAGTATTTT
.	TRBV7-9	.	TRBJ2-1	CASSLGSTLGYNEQFF	TGTGCCAGCAGCTTAGGTTCGACCCTCGGGTACAATGAGCAGTTCTTC
.	TRBV7-9	.	TRBJ2-1	CASSLSNEQFF	TGTGCCAGCAGCCTAAGCAATGAGCAGTTCTTC
.	TRBV3-1/TRBV3-2	.	TRBJ1-1	CATARSQNTEAFF	TGTGCCACCGCGCGAAGTCAGAACACTGAAGCTTTCTTT
.	TRBV28	.	TRBJ1-5	CASIEEHSKSQHF	TGTGCCAGCATTGAAGAACATTCCAAGTCCCAGCATTTT
.	TRBV4-1	TRBD1	TRBJ1-2	CASSQSQTGGGGGYTF	TGCGCCAGCAGCCAAAGCCAAACAGGGGGCGGCGGTGGCTACACCTTC
.	TRBV30	.	TRBJ1-1	CAWSGSLGANTEAFF	TGTGCCTGGAGTGGGTCTCTAGGGGCGAACACTGAAGCTTTCTTT
once	TRBV28	TRBD1	TRBJ2-7	CASSSHGTGIYEQYF	TGTGCCAGCAGTTCTCACGGGACAGGGATTTACGAGCAGTACTTC
.	TRBV10-1	.	TRBJ1-2	CASSEGGKVHGYTF	TGCGCCAGCAGTGAGGGGGGGAAAGTCCATGGCTACACCTTC
.	TRBV4-2	TRBD2	TRBJ2-3	CASSGGVAGETDTQYF	TGTGCCAGCAGCGGCGGGGTAGCGGGGGAGACAGATACGCAGTATTTT
.	TRBV6-5	TRBD1	TRBJ2-7	CASKGGYISYEQYF	TGTGCCAGCAAAGGGGGCTATATCTCCTACGAGCAGTACTTC
.	TRBV7-9	.	TRBJ1-5	CASSMGQGNNQPQHF	TGTGCCAGCAGCATGGGACAAGGGAACAATCAGCCCCAGCATTTT
.	TRBV11-3	.	TRBJ1-1	CASSSGGLAEAFF	TGTGCCAGCAGCAGTGGGGGGTTGGCTGAAGCTTTCTTT
.	TRBV24-1	TRBD1	TRBJ2-2	CATSDPRGQGGLDTGELFF	TGTGCCACCAGTGATCCACGGGGACAGGGAGGGTTGGACACCGGGGAGCTGTTTTTT
.	TRBV25-1	.	TRBJ2-1	CASSVPWGDEQFF	TGTGCCAGCAGTGTACCGTGGGGGGATGAGCAGTTCTTC
.	TRBV6-6	TRBD1	TRBJ1-6	CASSPDRVISPLHF	TGTGCCAGCAGCCCCGACAGGGTAATTTCACCCCTCCACTTT
.	TRBV6-5	TRBD1	TRBJ1-1	CASSSQVGGGNTEAFF	TGTGCCAGCAGTTCCCAGGTAGGGGGCGGAAACACTGAAGCTTTCTTT
.	TRBV5-5	TRBD1	TRBJ1-2	CASSLSWTGGARGYTF	TGTGCCAGCAGCCTGTCCTGGACAGGGGGCGCGCGGGGCTACACCTTC
.	TRBV28	.	TRBJ1-4	CASSSPPFGEKLFF	TGTGCCAGCAGTTCCCCTCCGTTCGGTGAAAAACTGTTTTTT
.	TRBV5-1	TRBD1	TRBJ2-5	CASKPDRGLETQYF	TGCGCCAGCAAGCCGGACAGGGGGCTAGAGACCCAGTACTTC
.	TRBV7-7	TRBD2	TRBJ2-5	CASSLTGGRQETQYF	TGTGCCAGCAGCTTAACGGGGGGGAGGCAAGAGACCCAGTACTTC